The 29 T cell receptor beta chains below were found in one sample sequenced in a study of T-cell memory formation after mild COVID-19. MiXCR, run by TCRdb on the 5' RACE reads, gives a single entry per CDR3 protein. The sample yields a few hundred thousand distinct CDR3 sequences, about 20% seen once. The sequencing input was PBMCs or a T cell subset sorted from them (not recorded which). These receptors came from an adult woman who had mild COVID-19 (a few samples of this study predate the infection). Cell type and time point are not known.

V and J are TRBV6-6 and TRBJ1-5, with D hard to call. V shed 7 bases and J shed 3 bases, with 10 bases lying between them. Per germline, CDR1 MNHNY and CDR2 SVGAGI (reference sequence). This CDR3 comprises 13 residues. For the CDR3, the DNA is TGTGCCAGCAAGGAGAGAGACAATCAGCCCCAGCATTTT. The encoded protein is CASKERDNQPQHF.

This rearrangement joins TRBV3-1 to TRBJ1-1, with TRBD1 matching over 9 bases. V was clipped by 4 bases and J by 7 bases; unmatched bases: 4. The length of the CDR3 is 13 residues. Germline V lookup: CDR1 LGHDT, CDR2 YNNKEL (reference sequence). The CDR3 sequence is CASSPRDRDEAFF. CDR3 DNA: TGTGCCAGCAGCCCCCGGGACAGGGATGAAGCTTTCTTT.

V is TRBV18 and J is TRBJ1-3; D uncertain. Germline values: CDR1 KGHSH, CDR2 LQKENI. The CDR3 totals 16 residues. Trimming shortened V by 3 bases and J by 3 bases, and 15 bases separated the two germline ends. The CDR3 region has the DNA TGTGCCAGCTCACCGGGGATTCAGGCTTATGGAAACACCATATATTTT. Its protein is CASSPGIQAYGNTIYF.

This rearrangement joins TRBV6-5 to TRBJ1-3; D is unresolved. V was trimmed by 5 bases and J by 0 bases, leaving 11 bases between them. Germline V lookup: CDR1 MNHEY, CDR2 SVGAGI. CDR3 size: 15 residues. CDR3 residues: CASSPTVNSGNTIYF. Written as DNA, the CDR3 is TGTGCCAGCAGTCCCACAGTGAACTCTGGAAACACCATATATTTT.

J is TRBJ2-1 and V is TRBV7-2; TRBD2 agrees at 7 bases. Germline values: CDR1 SGHTA, CDR2 FQGNSA. J lost 3 bases, V lost 0 bases, and 2 bases had no gene match. This CDR3 spans 15 amino acids. DNA of the CDR3: TGTGCCAGCAGCTTAGCCCGGGACTACTACAATGAGCAGTTCTTC. This codes for CASSLARDYYNEQFF.

This rearrangement joins TRBV7-2 to TRBJ2-3; no reliable D call. The V gene lost 0 bases and the J gene lost 1 base, with 11 bases spanning the gap. The CDR3 is made up of 16 amino acids. Germline CDR1 reads SGHTA; CDR2 reads FQGNSA. CDR3 sequence reads: CASSLAGPTRTDTQYF. The DNA of the CDR3 is TGTGCCAGCAGCTTAGCAGGACCCACCCGCACAGATACGCAGTATTTT.

This clonotype was observed a few times. The V gene is TRBV5-6, the J gene TRBJ2-5; 9 bases match TRBD2. The germline V gene has CDR1 SGHDT and CDR2 YYEEEE. V was pared by 1 base and J by 5 bases, with 6 bases of the junction left unmatched. CDR3 length equals 15 residues. CDR3 sequence: CASSLQSGGTETQYF. The CDR3 nucleotides are TGTGCCAGCAGCTTGCAAAGCGGGGGGACGGAGACCCAGTACTTC.

The chain uses TRBV11-2 and TRBJ2-3; TRBD2 matches 10 bases. V was clipped by 5 bases and J by 8 bases; unmatched bases: 10. The CDR3 totals 15 residues. In germline, CDR1 is SGHAT, CDR2 FQNNGV. The CDR3 protein is CASSPYSGGPGTQYF. The CDR3 DNA follows: TGTGCCAGCAGCCCGTATAGCGGGGGGCCGGGTACGCAGTATTTT.

The chain has TRBV4-1 and TRBJ2-2, with D tentatively TRBD1 (6 bases). The germline V gene has CDR1 MGHRA and CDR2 YSYEKL. Trimming shortened V by 4 bases and J by 0 bases, and 9 bases separated the two germline ends. The CDR3 has 15 amino acids. CDR3 residues: CASSRTATNTGELFF. The CDR3 DNA sequence: TGCGCCAGCAGCCGGACAGCCACGAACACCGGGGAGCTGTTTTTT.

The rearrangement uses TRBV18 and TRBJ2-7; TRBD2 might be the D (5 bases). CDR1 is KGHSH, CDR2 LQKENI, per germline. The ends were cut back, 0 bases at V and 2 bases at J, with 20 bases in the middle. CDR3 length: 18 amino acids. The CDR3 sequence: CASSPPSGSGGSAYEQYF. CDR3 in DNA: TGTGCCAGCTCACCACCCTCTGGATCGGGCGGGTCCGCCTACGAGCAGTACTTC.

The chain couples TRBV7-8 to TRBJ2-5, with 7 bases fitting TRBD2. The CDR3 length is 15 residues. Germline values: CDR1 SGHVS, CDR2 FQNEAQ. The V segment lost 2 bases and the J segment 2 bases; nucleotides outside the gene matches: 5. The CDR3 region is CASSLPSGWQETQYF. The CDR3 nucleotides read TGTGCCAGCAGCTTACCTAGCGGATGGCAAGAGACCCAGTACTTC.

J is TRBJ2-7 and V is TRBV6-2 or TRBV6-3; the match to TRBD1 covers 9 bases. The CDR3 is 15 residues long. Per germline, CDR1 MNHEY and CDR2 SVGEGT. V shed 2 bases and J 7 bases; nucleotides not matched to a gene: 9. CDR3: CASSYQLGTGQEQYF. DNA of the CDR3: TGTGCCAGCAGTTACCAACTCGGGACAGGGCAAGAGCAGTACTTC.

The gene calls are TRBV12-3 or TRBV12-4 and TRBJ2-3, with 8 bases aligning to TRBD2. The CDR3 is 15 residues long. Germline trimming cut 5 bases from V and 8 bases from J; bases unmatched to any gene: 12. The CDR3 region has the DNA TGTGCCAGCAGTAGCGGGAGTCCTGGCAGAGGTACGCAGTATTTT. The encoded protein is CASSSGSPGRGTQYF.

This clonotype was observed many times. CDR3 sequence (DNA): TGTGCCAGCAGCGAAAGGACAGGGTACTTCTCTGGGGCCAACGTCCTGACTTTC. Residues: CASSERTGYFSGANVLTF. V usage is TRBV7-6 and J usage is TRBJ2-6; 8 bases line up with TRBD1. Germline-derived CDR1 and CDR2 are SGHVS and FNYEAQ. The CDR3 is made up of 18 amino acids. V trimming: 5 bases; J trimming: 0 bases; junction bases outside the gene matches: 9.

Only a few counts were recorded for this clonotype. The chain recombines TRBV5-1 with TRBJ1-1; tentative D call: TRBD1 (5 bases). The germline CDR1 and CDR2 sequences are SGHRS and YFSETQ. Trimming left V 5 bases short and J 7 bases short, with 15 bases between. The CDR3 runs to 13 residues. The CDR3 here is CASRSGGTLEAFF. For the CDR3, the DNA is TGCGCCAGCAGAAGTGGAGGGACCCTTGAAGCTTTCTTT.

This chain joins TRBV12-3 or TRBV12-4 and TRBJ2-1; 11 positions match TRBD2. This CDR3 has 14 residues. V lost 5 bases and J lost 8; bases outside the gene matches: 5. In DNA, the CDR3 is TGTGCCAGCAGTGTTAGCGGGAGGGGTTATGAGCAGTTCTTC. Encoded protein: CASSVSGRGYEQFF.

This clonotype occurred a few times. The V and J genes are TRBV5-1 and TRBJ1-5, with D uncertain. The CDR3 totals 15 residues. Germline V CDR1 and CDR2: SGHRS, YFSETQ. V shed 0 bases and J shed 0 bases, with 7 bases lying between them. CDR3 in amino acids: CASSLDGHSNQPQHF. CDR3 in DNA: TGCGCCAGCAGCTTGGACGGGCATAGCAATCAGCCCCAGCATTTT.

This clonotype has only a few counts. The V gene is TRBV6-5, the J gene TRBJ1-2, with no clear D. Trimming took 6 bases from V and 4 from J, leaving 18 bases between them. The CDR3 totals 15 residues. Germline V lookup: CDR1 MNHEY, CDR2 SVGAGI. The CDR3 DNA follows: TGTGCCAGCAGACGGGAAGGGAGCCGGGGCTATGGCTACACCTTC. This sequence encodes CASRREGSRGYGYTF.

Many counts were recorded for this clonotype. V gene TRBV29-1 combines with J gene TRBJ2-5, with D tentatively TRBD1 (5 bases). Germline CDR1 is SQVTM and CDR2 is ANQGSEA. V gave up 4 bases and J gave up 6 bases, with 12 bases separating them. This CDR3 has 12 residues. CDR3 DNA: TGCAGCGTTGGACAGAGTTGGCAGACCCAGTACTTC. It yields the protein CSVGQSWQTQYF.

The J gene is TRBJ2-5, the V gene TRBV20-1; tentatively, D is TRBD2 (5 bases). Germline V gene data show CDR1 as DFQATT and CDR2 as SNEGSKA (reference sequence). This CDR3 region has 15 residues. The V gene lost 5 bases and the J gene lost 0 bases, with 16 bases spanning the gap. The CDR3 bases are TGCAGTGCTCAGCCGTCGAGGGAGAACCAAGAGACCCAGTACTTC. It is translated as CSAQPSRENQETQYF.

This chain links TRBV7-6 with TRBJ2-2; D is perhaps TRBD1 or TRBD2 (5 bases each). CDR3 length: 14 residues. V was trimmed by 0 bases and J by 6 bases, leaving 8 bases between them. CDR1 and CDR2 from the germline V gene are SGHVS and FNYEAQ. This CDR3 is CASSLALGAGELFF. The DNA for the CDR3 is TGTGCCAGCAGCTTAGCGTTGGGGGCCGGGGAGCTGTTTTTT.

The chain combines TRBV24-1 with TRBJ2-3; weak D call: TRBD2 (5 bases). This CDR3 contains 16 residues. V was pared by 4 bases and J by 0 bases, with 13 bases between. Germline V gene lookup returns CDR1 KGHDR and CDR2 SFDVKD. CDR3 coding DNA: TGTGCCACCAGTGACCCCGGGATCTCGAGCACAGATACGCAGTATTTT. Translated, it gives CATSDPGISSTDTQYF.

This clonotype was observed a few times. J is TRBJ2-3 and V is TRBV20-1; 8 nucleotides agree with TRBD2. The V and J ends lost 5 bases and 1 base, in that order; junction bases with no gene match: 2. The CDR3 has 13 amino acids. Germline CDR1 DFQATT, CDR2 SNEGSKA (reference sequence). CDR3 loop: CSAGSGGTDTQYF. The CDR3 coding sequence is TGCAGTGCTGGTAGCGGGGGCACAGATACGCAGTATTTT.

This clonotype was detected only a few times. This chain links TRBV24-1 with TRBJ2-1, with 12 positions matching TRBD2. This CDR3 is built from 16 residues. The V gene's germline CDR1 is KGHDR and CDR2 SFDVKD. The V gene end was trimmed by 1 base and the J gene end by 9 bases; junction bases not matched to a gene: 6. The CDR3 region is CATSDFRLAGVGEQFF. The CDR3 DNA sequence: TGTGCCACCAGTGATTTTAGACTAGCGGGAGTAGGTGAGCAGTTCTTC.

This clonotype was recorded a few times. The chain recombines TRBV18 with TRBJ2-5, with D unresolved. Trimming left V 2 bases short and J 6 bases short, with 10 bases between. Germline assignment: CDR1 KGHSH and CDR2 LQKENI. The CDR3 is made up of 13 amino acids. CDR3 bases: TGTGCCAGCTCACCAGTCGGCTCGCAGACCCAGTACTTC. Protein product: CASSPVGSQTQYF.

The chain joins TRBV12-3 or TRBV12-4 to TRBJ2-3; D call uncertain. This CDR3 is 12 amino acids long. The V end lost 3 bases, the J end lost 5 bases, and 6 bases lay between the germline ends. DNA for the CDR3: TGTGCCAGCAGTTTTCATGGAGATACGCAGTATTTT. Amino acids: CASSFHGDTQYF.

The CDR3 reads CATLGGPTDTQYF. In nucleotides, the CDR3 is TGTGCCACCCTCGGGGGACCCACAGATACGCAGTATTTT. The chain is built from TRBV24-1 and TRBJ2-3, with D maybe TRBD2 (6 bases). The CDR3 length is 13 residues. Germline CDR1 and CDR2: KGHDR and SFDVKD. Deletions cut 9 bases from V and 2 bases from J, with 11 bases between.

This clonotype has just one count. The chain uses TRBV5-1 and TRBJ2-3; TRBD2 matches 12 bases. The germline V gene has CDR1 SGHRS and CDR2 YFSETQ. There are 18 residues in the CDR3. With 4 bases clipped from V and 4 bases from J, the junction kept 13 bases outside the gene matches. The CDR3 reads CASSHSSGRAPPADTQYF. The CDR3 DNA sequence: TGCGCCAGCAGCCACTCTAGCGGGAGGGCCCCGCCCGCAGATACGCAGTATTTT.

The chain couples TRBV2 to TRBJ2-2; D is ambiguous. The CDR3 runs 16 residues. Trimming took off 7 bases at V and 1 base at J, with 16 bases between the two ends. From germline, CDR1 is SNHLY and CDR2 FYNNEI. The CDR3, as DNA: TGTGCCAGCAAATCCCAAGCGTTACGGAACACCGGGGAGCTGTTTTTT. Protein sequence: CASKSQALRNTGELFF.